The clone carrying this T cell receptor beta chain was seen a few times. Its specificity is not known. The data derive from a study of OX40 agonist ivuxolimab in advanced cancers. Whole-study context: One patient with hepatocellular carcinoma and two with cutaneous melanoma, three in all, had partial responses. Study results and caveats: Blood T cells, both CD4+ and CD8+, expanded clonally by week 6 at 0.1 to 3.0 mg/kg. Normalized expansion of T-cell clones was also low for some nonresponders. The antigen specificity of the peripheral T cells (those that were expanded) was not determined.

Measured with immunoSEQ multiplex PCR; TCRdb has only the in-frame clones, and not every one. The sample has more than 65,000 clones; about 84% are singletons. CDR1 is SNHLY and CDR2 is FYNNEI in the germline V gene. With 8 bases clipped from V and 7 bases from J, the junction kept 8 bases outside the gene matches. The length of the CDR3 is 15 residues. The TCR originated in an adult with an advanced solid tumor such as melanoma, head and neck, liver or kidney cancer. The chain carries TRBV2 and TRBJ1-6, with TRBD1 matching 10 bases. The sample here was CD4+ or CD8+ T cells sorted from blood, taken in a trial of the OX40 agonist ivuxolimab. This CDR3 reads CASGDRTGGNSPLHF. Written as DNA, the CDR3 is TGTGCCAGCGGAGACCGGACAGGGGGAAATTCACCCCTCCACTTT.